This T cell receptor beta chain was profiled in a study of Graves' ophthalmopathy and Graves' hyperthyroidism. Trimming stripped 5 bases from V and 5 bases from J, with 9 bases between. Germline CDR1 reads KGHDR; CDR2 reads SFDVKD. There are 13 residues in the CDR3. Study observations and caveats: Both an approximately 70% sensitivity and an approximately 76% specificity characterized the model's predictions of ophthalmopathy progression. The 13-signature model separated ophthalmopathy from stable hyperthyroidism at roughly 90% sensitivity and around 80% specificity.

With a duration under 3 months, ophthalmopathy in the donors showed moderate-to-severe activity, CAS ≥3 and NOSPECS ≥4. As regards this clonotype: Its antigen is currently unknown.

Transcripts of RNA were the source for amplifying TCR beta CDR3 regions. HTBI-primed RT-PCR formed the first round, and a multiplex PCR formed the second. TCRdb processed the multiplex PCR reads anew with MiXCR; each CDR3 protein has one entry. The sample includes 45,000 to 60,000 distinct CDR3 sequences, roughly half seen only once; the top ten take over 4%. The V and J genes are TRBV24-1 and TRBJ1-5, with D tentatively TRBD1 (5 bases). Sequencing was performed on peripheral blood. The sequence derives from an adult woman with Graves' ophthalmopathy. The CDR3 loop reads CATSGGTYQPQHF. CDR3 nucleotide sequence: TGTGCCACCAGTGGGGGGACCTATCAGCCCCAGCATTTT.